This TCR beta chain was found in a study of cytomegalovirus exposure and HLA in healthy donors. Clones were read by immunoSEQ multiplex PCR, and TCRdb kept only the in-frame ones, dropping some. The table shows some 340,000 clones, with around 87% occurring only once. The CDR3 sequence is 12 residues long. Germline CDR1 reads GTSNPN; CDR2 reads SVGIG (reference sequence). V gave up 4 bases and J gave up 7 bases, with 13 bases separating them. The clonotype comes from a woman in her 30s in good health and CMV-seropositive. The chain couples TRBV30 to TRBJ2-5; D is perhaps TRBD1 (5 bases). Sequencing was done on a sample of PBMCs. CDR3 bases: TGTGCCTGGACTATAGGGGAAGGGACCCAGTACTTC. It encodes CAWTIGEGTQYF.